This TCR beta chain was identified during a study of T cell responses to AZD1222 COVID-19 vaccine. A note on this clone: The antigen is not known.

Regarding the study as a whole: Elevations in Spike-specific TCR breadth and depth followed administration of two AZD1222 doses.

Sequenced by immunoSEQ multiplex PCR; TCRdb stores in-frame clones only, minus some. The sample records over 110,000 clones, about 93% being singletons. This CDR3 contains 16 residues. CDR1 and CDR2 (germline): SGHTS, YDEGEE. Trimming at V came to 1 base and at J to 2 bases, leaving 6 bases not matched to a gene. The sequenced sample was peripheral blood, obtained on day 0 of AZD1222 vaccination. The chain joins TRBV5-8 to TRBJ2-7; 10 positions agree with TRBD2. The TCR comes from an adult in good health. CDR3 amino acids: CASSLSLAGDPYEQYF. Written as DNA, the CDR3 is TGTGCCAGCAGCTTGAGCCTAGCGGGGGACCCCTACGAGCAGTACTTC.